This T cell receptor (beta chain) was sequenced in a study of T cell responses to AZD1222 COVID-19 vaccine. V was pared by 5 bases and J by 4 bases, with 8 bases of the junction left unmatched. The CDR3 has 15 amino acids. Germline V lookup: CDR1 GTSNPN, CDR2 SVGIG (reference sequence). Broader study findings: The study found Spike-specific TCR breadth and depth rose after two AZD1222 doses. Only after the peak T cell response were repertoires sampled.

This clone was detected once. Its target is unknown. TCRdb's table, derived via immunoSEQ multiplex PCR, lists solely in-frame clones and lacks some. The sample has just under 95,000 clones, approximately 90% seen once. The clonotype comes from an adult in good health. This sequence joins TRBV30 and TRBJ2-1; 10 nucleotides agree with TRBD2. The source material was peripheral blood, sampled on day 0 of AZD1222 vaccination. Here the CDR3 DNA reads TGTGCCTGGGCCTCCGGGACTAGCGCTTACAATGAGCAGTTCTTC. Residues: CAWASGTSAYNEQFF.